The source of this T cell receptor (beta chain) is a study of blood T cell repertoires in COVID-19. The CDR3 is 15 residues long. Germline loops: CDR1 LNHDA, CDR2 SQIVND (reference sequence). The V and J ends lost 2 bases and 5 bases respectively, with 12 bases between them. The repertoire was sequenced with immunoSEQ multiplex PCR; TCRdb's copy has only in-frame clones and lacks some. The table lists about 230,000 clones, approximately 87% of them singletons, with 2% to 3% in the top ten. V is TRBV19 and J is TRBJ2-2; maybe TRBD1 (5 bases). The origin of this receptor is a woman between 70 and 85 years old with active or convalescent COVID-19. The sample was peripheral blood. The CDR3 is CASSIRAQGTGELFF. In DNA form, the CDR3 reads TGTGCCAGTAGTATAAGGGCTCAGGGTACCGGGGAGCTGTTTTTT.